These 22 T cell receptor beta chains share one sample of origin, sequenced in a study of regulatory T cells in long-lasting Graves disease. Time point of the sample: persistent/refractory GD, antithyroid drugs over 5 years with positive TRAb. PBMC RNA served as the TCR library source. Researchers made TCR beta libraries by using iRepertoire HTBI primers and running Arm-PCR on CDR3 regions. TCRdb reanalysed the multiplex PCR reads using MiXCR and keeps one entry per CDR3 protein. The sample holds some 300,000 distinct CDR3 sequences, 20% to 25% seen once. The sample consisted of peripheral blood mononuclear cells (PBMCs), taken when the disease was refractory, from a patient treated with antithyroid drugs. Receptor source: a female donor with Graves disease.

This clonotype was recorded at least ten times. The chain carries TRBV27 and TRBJ2-7; TRBD2 matches 14 bases. J was trimmed by 4 bases and V by 5 bases; bases with no gene match: 7. Germline CDR1 and CDR2: MNHEY and SMNVEV (reference sequence). CDR3 length: 16 residues. The CDR3 region has the DNA TGTGCCAGCAGTCAACGGACTAGCGGGAGGTTGTACGAGCAGTACTTC. Encoded protein: CASSQRTSGRLYEQYF.

About this clonotype itself: This may come from a read error, since a much larger clone is one base off. This chain links TRBV6-1 with TRBJ1-1; D is unresolved. The CDR3 spans 12 residues. Germline V gene lookup returns CDR1 MNHNS and CDR2 SASEGT. The CDR3 DNA reads TGTGTCAGCAGCAACGACTCTCCTGAAGCTTTCTTT. It codes for CVSSNDSPEAFF.

This clonotype was counted many times. The chain carries TRBV12-3 or TRBV12-4 and TRBJ2-5; perhaps TRBD2 as D (7 bases). The CDR3 runs 13 residues. V shed 8 bases and J shed 3 bases, with 13 bases lying between them. The CDR3 sequence is CASGGGGEETQYF. The CDR3 DNA reads as TGTGCCAGCGGGGGAGGGGGTGAAGAGACCCAGTACTTC.

This chain links TRBV7-9 with TRBJ2-7, with 9 bases matching TRBD1. This CDR3 region has 16 residues. The germline gives CDR1 SEHNR, CDR2 FQNEAQ (reference sequence). J was trimmed by 4 bases and V by 0 bases; bases with no gene match: 7. This CDR3 is CASSLAGQGLRYEQYF. CDR3 sequence (DNA): TGTGCCAGCAGCTTAGCGGGACAGGGTTTACGGTACGAGCAGTACTTC.

The table lists this clonotype with many counts. The chain uses TRBV20-1 and TRBJ2-7; D uncertain. CDR3 length: 11 amino acids. Trimming cost V 2 bases and J 3 bases, with 5 bases left between them. The germline CDR1 and CDR2 sequences are DFQATT and SNEGSKA (reference sequence). The CDR3 loop is CSARQFYEQYF. The CDR3 DNA reads TGCAGTGCTAGACAGTTCTACGAGCAGTACTTC.

The V call is TRBV3-1, the J call TRBJ2-7; tentatively, D is TRBD1 or TRBD2 (6 bases each). Germline V gene data show CDR1 as LGHDT and CDR2 as YNNKEL (reference sequence). The CDR3 length is 15 residues. Trimming stripped 3 bases from V and 4 bases from J, with 16 bases between. This CDR3 reads CASSHLIRGVYEQYF. CDR3 nucleotides: TGTGCCAGCAGCCATCTTATTAGGGGGGTTTACGAGCAGTACTTC.

This clonotype occurred a few times. The rearrangement joins TRBV9 to TRBJ2-2, with 11 bases matching TRBD2. Trimming at V came to 3 bases and at J to 6 bases, leaving 16 bases not matched to a gene. Germline CDR1 reads SGDLS; CDR2 reads YYNGEE. This CDR3 region has 19 residues. CDR3 sequence reads: CASSAPPASGRSYAGELFF. The CDR3 bases are TGTGCCAGCAGCGCCCCCCCGGCTAGCGGGAGGAGTTACGCCGGGGAGCTGTTTTTT.

The table lists this clonotype with a few counts. J is TRBJ1-1 and V is TRBV10-3, with 9 bases fitting TRBD1. The CDR3 is 15 residues long. Trimming removed 4 bases from V and 1 base from J; junction bases left unmatched: 4. Per the germline V gene, CDR1 is ENHRY and CDR2 is SYGVKD. CDR3: CAISGRTGENTEAFF. CDR3 in DNA: TGTGCCATCAGTGGAAGGACAGGGGAGAACACTGAAGCTTTCTTT.

This clonotype was detected only a few times. The CDR3 nucleotides are TGTGCCAGCAGTGAAGGGACAGAGAAAAACATTCAGTACTTC. It encodes CASSEGTEKNIQYF. The genes are TRBV6-1 and TRBJ2-4; the D gene is possibly TRBD1 (6 bases). Germline V gene sequence: CDR1 MNHNS, CDR2 SASEGT. Trimming took off 1 base at V and 4 bases at J, with 8 bases between the two ends. The CDR3 has 14 residues.

In this sample, this clonotype turned up a few times. The rearrangement joins TRBV12-3 or TRBV12-4 to TRBJ1-1; D not certain. CDR3 length: 19 amino acids. Trimming removed 5 bases at V and 0 bases at J, with 25 bases between. The CDR3, as DNA: TGTGCCAGCAGTCCATCTGGCCCCACCGAAAGAGGCATGAACACTGAAGCTTTCTTT. Translated: CASSPSGPTERGMNTEAFF.

The V call is TRBV6-2 or TRBV6-3, the J call TRBJ2-7, with TRBD2 matching 8 bases. The CDR3 totals 14 residues. Losses at the gene ends were 2 bases for V and 2 bases for J; bases not matched to a gene: 2. The germline V gene has CDR1 MNHEY and CDR2 SVGEGT. The CDR3 spells CASSYGREAYEQYF. The CDR3, as DNA: TGTGCCAGCAGTTACGGGCGGGAGGCCTACGAGCAGTACTTC.

The sample holds many counts of this clonotype. V gene TRBV6-1 combines with J gene TRBJ1-1, with D possibly TRBD1 on 5 matching bases. The length of the CDR3 is 15 residues. Germline V gives CDR1 MNHNS, CDR2 SASEGT. Trimming left V 6 bases short and J 0 bases short, with 14 bases between. CDR3 DNA sequence: TGTGCCAGCAGGCGACCGGGGCCTATGAACACTGAAGCTTTCTTT. Its protein product is CASRRPGPMNTEAFF.

The sample holds a few counts of this clonotype. The rearrangement uses TRBV7-6 and TRBJ2-7; TRBD2 matches 8 bases. V was pared by 5 bases and J by 3 bases, with 9 bases of the junction left unmatched. The germline gives CDR1 SGHVS, CDR2 FNYEAQ. CDR3 length equals 15 residues. The CDR3 coding sequence is TGTGCCAGCAGCCCCGGGGGGGGGGCCGGCTACGAGCAGTACTTC. Residues: CASSPGGGAGYEQYF. The entire variable domain, with the rest obtained from reference TRBV7-6 and TRBJ2-7, is as follows: GAGVSQSPRYKVTKRGQDVALRCDPISGHVSLYWYRQALGQGPEFLTYFNYEAQQDKSGLPNDRFSAERPEGSISTLTIQRTEQRDSAMYRCASSPGGGAGYEQYFGPGTRLTVT.

This CDR3 is CAWSGGGKLNGYTF. The CDR3 DNA follows: TGTGCCTGGAGTGGGGGGGGGAAACTGAATGGCTACACCTTC. This chain joins TRBV30 and TRBJ1-2, with TRBD1 as a possible D gene (5 bases). CDR1 and CDR2 (germline): GTSNPN, SVGIG (reference sequence). Deletions cut 1 base from V and 6 bases from J, with 15 bases between. This CDR3 comprises 14 residues.

This clonotype was observed once. V is TRBV4-1 and J is TRBJ1-3; the D gene is possibly TRBD1 (5 bases). The CDR3 totals 15 residues. Germline V CDR1 and CDR2: MGHRA, YSYEKL. The V end was cut by 4 bases, the J end by 5 bases, with 15 bases between. The CDR3 is CASSPGTGLRNTIYF. CDR3 DNA sequence: TGCGCCAGCAGCCCCGGGACGGGTCTGAGAAACACCATATATTTT.

A note on this clonotype: A single base is all that separates this from a far larger clone, so a read error is likely. V gene TRBV12-3 or TRBV12-4 combines with J gene TRBJ1-2; D call uncertain. This CDR3 has 11 amino acids. V lost 4 bases, J lost 8 bases, and 8 bases lay in between. This CDR3 reads CASSSIRGYTF. For the CDR3, the DNA is TGTGCCAGCAGTTCCATTCGGGGCTACACCTTC.

V is TRBV28 and J is TRBJ2-3, with a possible D match to TRBD2 (6 bases). Germline-derived CDR1 and CDR2 are MDHEN and SYDVKM. The CDR3 contains 15 residues. V was pared by 6 bases and J by 2 bases, with 15 bases between. In nucleotides, the CDR3 is TGTGCCAGCAGGACTGGGACTCGAAACACAGATACGCAGTATTTT. Translation: CASRTGTRNTDTQYF.

The V and J genes are TRBV29-1 and TRBJ2-7; D is possibly TRBD1 (6 bases). The CDR3 runs to 11 residues. Looked up from germline, CDR1 is SQVTM and CDR2 is ANQGSEA. Trimming removed 4 bases from V and 3 bases from J, with 7 bases in between. CDR3 nucleotides: TGCAGCGTTGGGACAGTCTACGAGCAGTACTTC. This gives the protein CSVGTVYEQYF.

This chain joins TRBV19 and TRBJ2-7; 9 bases agree with TRBD2. This CDR3 is 15 amino acids long. The V and J ends lost 2 bases and 5 bases, in that order; junction bases with no gene match: 7. Germline CDR1 LNHDA, CDR2 SQIVND (reference sequence). CDR3 coding DNA: TGTGCCAGTAGTATATCGGCGGGAGGGGCCCACGAGCAGTACTTC. The encoded protein is CASSISAGGAHEQYF.

The CDR3 here is CSAPGTDYYEQYF. In DNA form, the CDR3 reads TGCAGTGCTCCCGGGACAGACTACTACGAGCAGTACTTC. This chain connects TRBV20-1 to TRBJ2-7; 7 nucleotides line up with TRBD1. V was clipped by 5 bases and J by 3 bases; unmatched bases: 7. The CDR3 is 13 residues long. The V gene's germline CDR1 is DFQATT and CDR2 SNEGSKA (reference sequence).

This clonotype was recorded many times. This chain uses TRBV27 with TRBJ1-5, with 8 bases identical to TRBD1. Unmatched junction bases numbered 8, after V lost 8 bases and J lost 5 bases. CDR3 length: 14 residues. The germline gives CDR1 MNHEY, CDR2 SMNVEV (reference sequence). In DNA, the CDR3 is TGTGCCAGCGCGGGACAGGCTGGGGATCAGCCCCAGCATTTT. Translation: CASAGQAGDQPQHF.

This chain uses TRBV6-2 or TRBV6-3 with TRBJ2-1, with a possible D match to TRBD1 (5 bases). Germline lookup yields CDR1 MNHEY and CDR2 SVGEGT. The CDR3 consists of 13 residues. V was pared by 5 bases and J by 6 bases, with 11 bases between. CDR3 sequence reads: CASSEGVFNEQFF. The CDR3, as DNA: TGTGCCAGCAGTGAAGGGGTGTTCAATGAGCAGTTCTTC.